The 5 T cell receptor beta chains presented below share a single source sample, sequenced in a study of vaccination and CD4 T cells after COVID-19. Their specific antigens are unknown. Stated treatment: roughly ten-day PBMC culture with coronavirus spike peptide pools or control peptides (ViraFEST assay). The study sequenced cultured CD4+ T cell DNA using the Oncomine TCR Beta short-read assay. MiXCR, applied by TCRdb to the PCR reads, yields one record per CDR3 protein. This sample yields under 15,000 distinct CDR3 sequences, of which roughly 27% are seen a single time; approximately 17% belongs to the top ten. The sequencing sample was made of cultured CD4+ T cells from blood. These receptors came from a human donor with COVID-19.

This clonotype was seen a single time. The chain couples TRBV5-1 to TRBJ1-1; no clear D gene. Germline CDR1 SGHRS, CDR2 YFSETQ. The CDR3 contains 15 residues. V gave up 3 bases and J gave up 1 base, with 13 bases separating them. CDR3 protein: CASSSLIAGNTEAFF. The CDR3, as DNA: TGCGCCAGCAGCTCCCTTATTGCAGGGAACACTGAAGCTTTCTTT.

This clonotype came up a few times. This rearrangement joins TRBV20-1 to TRBJ2-1, with TRBD2 matching 7 bases. The CDR3 has 15 amino acids. V lost 0 bases to trimming and J lost 6 bases; unmatched junction nucleotides: 8. Germline CDR1 is DFQATT and CDR2 is SNEGSKA (reference sequence). The CDR3 sequence is CSARDLASGPNEQFF. In DNA form, the CDR3 reads TGCAGTGCTAGAGATTTGGCTAGCGGACCCAATGAGCAGTTCTTC.

This rearrangement joins TRBV15 to TRBJ2-1; possible D gene TRBD2, 5 bases. This CDR3 has 14 amino acids. The germline gives CDR1 LNHNV, CDR2 YYDKDF (reference sequence). Trimming took 2 bases from V and 2 from J, leaving 7 bases between them. CDR3 sequence: CATSRPGTYNEQFF. CDR3 DNA: TGTGCCACCAGCAGACCGGGGACCTACAATGAGCAGTTCTTC.

The V call is TRBV12-3 or TRBV12-4, the J call TRBJ2-5; TRBD1 might be the D (5 bases). Trimming removed 5 bases at V and 0 bases at J, with 10 bases between. The CDR3 is made up of 14 amino acids. This CDR3 is CASSVGVYQETQYF. DNA for the CDR3: TGTGCCAGCAGTGTAGGGGTGTACCAAGAGACCCAGTACTTC.

This clonotype was counted only a few times. This rearrangement joins TRBV29-1 to TRBJ1-1; D is perhaps TRBD1 (6 bases). The CDR3 sequence is 11 residues long. Trimming removed 6 bases from V and 6 bases from J, with 11 bases in between. The germline V gene has CDR1 SQVTM and CDR2 ANQGSEA. The CDR3 DNA is TGCAGCGTCAGGGGTTGGTCTGAAGCTTTCTTT. Translated, it gives CSVRGWSEAFF.